The T cell receptor beta chain under discussion was sequenced for a study of blood T cells in healthy people across ages. The CDR3 is made up of 16 amino acids. The second PCR ran 7 to 11 cycles with a sample-barcoded 5' primer and J-beta primers. MiXCR, run by TCRdb on the 5' RACE reads, gives a single entry per CDR3 protein. This repertoire shows some 930,000 distinct CDR3 sequences, 29% found once; its top ten account for 10%. With respect to this clonotype: One end of the junction does not line up with germline, which may come from a read error.

These data are also associated with another study on T cells of mothers and their children.

The sample comprised blood. This chain connects TRBV12-3 or TRBV12-4 to TRBJ1-2; 12 nucleotides match TRBD1. This receptor was identified in a woman between 35 and 50 years old in good health. The CDR3 loop reads CANSPGTGGAGYGYTF. The CDR3 DNA reads TGTGCCAACAGTCCCGGGACAGGGGGCGCAGGCTATGGCTACACCTTC.